This T cell receptor (beta chain) was recovered during a study of blood T cell repertoires in COVID-19. From germline, CDR1 is LNHDA and CDR2 SQIVND (reference sequence). V was pared by 7 bases and J by 7 bases, with 17 bases between. This CDR3 is built from 14 residues. The repertoire was sequenced with immunoSEQ multiplex PCR; TCRdb's copy has only in-frame clones and lacks some. The data contain a few hundred thousand clones, approximately 90% of them singletons. The chain uses TRBV19 and TRBJ1-5; a weak D match, TRBD1 (6 bases). The source is a woman in her forties who had recovered from COVID-19. Sequenced input: PBMCs or T cells enriched from blood (not recorded which). CDR3 loop: CASNMGQGMQPQHF. In nucleotides, the CDR3 is TGTGCCAGTAACATGGGGCAGGGGATGCAGCCCCAGCATTTT.